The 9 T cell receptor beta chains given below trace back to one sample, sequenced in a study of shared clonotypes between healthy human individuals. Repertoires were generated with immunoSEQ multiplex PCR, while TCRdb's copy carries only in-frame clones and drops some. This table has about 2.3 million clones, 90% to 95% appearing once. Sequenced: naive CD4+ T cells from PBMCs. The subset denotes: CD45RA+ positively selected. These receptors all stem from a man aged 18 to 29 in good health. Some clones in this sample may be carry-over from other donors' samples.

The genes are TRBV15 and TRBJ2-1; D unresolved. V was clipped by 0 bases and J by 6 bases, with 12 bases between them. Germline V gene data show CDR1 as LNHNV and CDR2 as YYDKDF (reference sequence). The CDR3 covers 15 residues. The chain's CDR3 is CATSRETVNSNEQFF. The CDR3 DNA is TGTGCCACCAGCAGAGAAACAGTGAATTCCAATGAGCAGTTCTTC.

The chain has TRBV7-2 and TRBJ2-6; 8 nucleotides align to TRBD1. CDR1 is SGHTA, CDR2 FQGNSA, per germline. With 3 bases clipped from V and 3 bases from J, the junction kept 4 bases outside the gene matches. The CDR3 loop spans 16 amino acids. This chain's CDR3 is CASSFRTGIGANVLTF. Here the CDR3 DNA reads TGTGCCAGCAGCTTTCGGACAGGGATTGGGGCCAACGTCCTGACTTTC. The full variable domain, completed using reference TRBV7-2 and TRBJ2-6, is GAGVSQSPSNKVTEKGKDVELRCDPISGHTALYWYRQSLGQGLEFLIYFQGNSAPDKSGLPSDRFSAERTGGSVSTLTIQRTQQEDSAVYLCASSFRTGIGANVLTFGAGSRLTVL.

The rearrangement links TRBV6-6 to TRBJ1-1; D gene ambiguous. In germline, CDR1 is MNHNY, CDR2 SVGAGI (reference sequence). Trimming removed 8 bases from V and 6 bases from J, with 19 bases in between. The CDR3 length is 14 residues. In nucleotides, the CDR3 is TGTGCCAGCTGCAACGGCCCGGGTTTGGCTGAAGCTTTCTTT. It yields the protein CASCNGPGLAEAFF.

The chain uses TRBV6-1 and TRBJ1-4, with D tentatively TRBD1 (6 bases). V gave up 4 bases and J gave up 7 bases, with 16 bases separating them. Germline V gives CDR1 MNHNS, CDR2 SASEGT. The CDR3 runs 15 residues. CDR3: CASSVGNREAEKLFF. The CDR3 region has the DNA TGTGCCAGCAGTGTCGGTAACAGGGAGGCTGAAAAACTGTTTTTT.

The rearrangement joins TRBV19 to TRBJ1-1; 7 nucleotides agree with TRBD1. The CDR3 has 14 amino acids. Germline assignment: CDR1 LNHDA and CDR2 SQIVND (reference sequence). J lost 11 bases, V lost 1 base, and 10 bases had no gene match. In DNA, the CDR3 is TGTGCCAGTAGTATAGCAGGGGGACTCGCTTATGCTTTCTTT. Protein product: CASSIAGGLAYAFF.

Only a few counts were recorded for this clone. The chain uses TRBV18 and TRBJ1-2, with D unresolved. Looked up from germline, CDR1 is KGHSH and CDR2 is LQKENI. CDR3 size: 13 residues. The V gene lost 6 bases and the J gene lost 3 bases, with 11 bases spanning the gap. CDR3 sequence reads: CASSVRRDYGYTF. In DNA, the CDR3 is TGTGCCAGCTCCGTCAGGAGGGACTATGGCTACACCTTC. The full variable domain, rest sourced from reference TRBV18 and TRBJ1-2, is NAGVMQNPRHLVRRRGQEARLRCSPMKGHSHVYWYRQLPEEGLKFMVYLQKENIIDESGMPKERFSAEFPKEGPSILRIQQVVRGDSAAYFCASSVRRDYGYTFGSGTRLTVV.

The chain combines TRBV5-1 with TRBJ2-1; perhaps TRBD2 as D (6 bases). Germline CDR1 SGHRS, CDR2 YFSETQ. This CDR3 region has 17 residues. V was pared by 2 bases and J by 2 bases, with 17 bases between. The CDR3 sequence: CASSFRPQGGTYNEQFF. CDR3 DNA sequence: TGCGCCAGCAGCTTCCGCCCTCAGGGAGGTACCTACAATGAGCAGTTCTTC.

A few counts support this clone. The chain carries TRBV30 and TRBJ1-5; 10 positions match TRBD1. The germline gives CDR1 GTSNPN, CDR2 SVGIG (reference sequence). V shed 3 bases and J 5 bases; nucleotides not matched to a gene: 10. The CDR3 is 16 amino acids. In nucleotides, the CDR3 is TGTGCCTGGAGCCGCCCTCGACAGGGGGCATATCAGCCCCAGCATTTT. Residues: CAWSRPRQGAYQPQHF.

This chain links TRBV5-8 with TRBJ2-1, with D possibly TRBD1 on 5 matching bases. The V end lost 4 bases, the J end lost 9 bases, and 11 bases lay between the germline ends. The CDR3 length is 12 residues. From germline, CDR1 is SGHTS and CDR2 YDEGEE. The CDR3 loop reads CASSLRAGEQFF. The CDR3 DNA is TGTGCCAGCAGCCTCAGGGCAGGTGAGCAGTTCTTC.